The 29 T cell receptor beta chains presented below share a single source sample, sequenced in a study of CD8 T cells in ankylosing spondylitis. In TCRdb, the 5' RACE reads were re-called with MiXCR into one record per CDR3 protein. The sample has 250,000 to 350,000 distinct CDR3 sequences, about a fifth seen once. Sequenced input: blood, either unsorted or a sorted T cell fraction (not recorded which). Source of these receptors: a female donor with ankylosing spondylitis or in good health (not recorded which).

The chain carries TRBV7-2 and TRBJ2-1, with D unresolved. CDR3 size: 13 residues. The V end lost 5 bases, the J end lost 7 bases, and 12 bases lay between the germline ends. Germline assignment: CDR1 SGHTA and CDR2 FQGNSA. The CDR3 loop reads CASSHRASNEQFF. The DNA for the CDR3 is TGTGCCAGCAGCCACCGGGCCTCTAATGAGCAGTTCTTC.

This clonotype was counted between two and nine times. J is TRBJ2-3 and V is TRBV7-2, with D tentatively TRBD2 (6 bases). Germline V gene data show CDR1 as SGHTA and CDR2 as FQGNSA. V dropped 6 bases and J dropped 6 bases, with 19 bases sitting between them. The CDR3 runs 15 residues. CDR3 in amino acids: CASSPGGALRDTQYF. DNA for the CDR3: TGTGCCAGCAGTCCCGGGGGAGCCTTACGGGATACGCAGTATTTT.

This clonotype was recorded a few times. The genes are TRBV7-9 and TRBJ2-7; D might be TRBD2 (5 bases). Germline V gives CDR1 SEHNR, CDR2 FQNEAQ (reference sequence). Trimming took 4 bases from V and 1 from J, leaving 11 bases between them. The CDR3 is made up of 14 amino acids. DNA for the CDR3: TGTGCCAGCAGCTCGGACTGGGCTTCCTACGAGCAGTACTTC. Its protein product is CASSSDWASYEQYF.

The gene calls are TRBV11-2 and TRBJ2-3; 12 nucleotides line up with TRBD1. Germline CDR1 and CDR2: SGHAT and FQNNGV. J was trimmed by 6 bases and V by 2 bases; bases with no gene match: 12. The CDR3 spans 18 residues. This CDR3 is CASSLRFTGQGASDTQYF. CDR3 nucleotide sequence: TGTGCCAGCAGCTTACGTTTCACGGGACAGGGGGCGTCGGATACGCAGTATTTT.

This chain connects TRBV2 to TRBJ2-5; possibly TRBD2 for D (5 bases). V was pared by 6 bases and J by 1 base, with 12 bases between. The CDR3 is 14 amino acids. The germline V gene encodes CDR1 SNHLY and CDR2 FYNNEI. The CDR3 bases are TGTGCCAGCAGCCGGGATTACGTCCAAGAGACCCAGTACTTC. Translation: CASSRDYVQETQYF.

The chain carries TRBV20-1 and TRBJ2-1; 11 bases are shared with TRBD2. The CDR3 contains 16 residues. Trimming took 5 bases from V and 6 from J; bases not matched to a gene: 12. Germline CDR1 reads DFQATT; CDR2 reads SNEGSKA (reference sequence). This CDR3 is CSAEKPLAGVINEQFF. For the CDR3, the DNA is TGCAGTGCTGAAAAACCACTAGCGGGAGTAATCAATGAGCAGTTCTTC.

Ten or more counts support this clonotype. The CDR3 reads CSARSGYSGANVLTF. The CDR3 DNA reads TGCAGTGCTAGAAGTGGGTACTCTGGGGCCAACGTCCTGACTTTC. J is TRBJ2-6 and V is TRBV20-1, with D hard to call. Germline V CDR1 and CDR2: DFQATT, SNEGSKA (reference sequence). The CDR3 contains 15 residues. V dropped 2 bases and J dropped 0 bases, with 8 bases sitting between them.

CDR3 coding DNA: TGTGCCACCAGCAGAACGACTAGCGGCTCGCCTTACGAGCAGTACTTC. Protein product: CATSRTTSGSPYEQYF. The V call is TRBV15, the J call TRBJ2-7; 9 bases agree with TRBD2. CDR1 and CDR2 (germline): LNHNV, YYDKDF (reference sequence). This CDR3 region has 16 residues. V lost 2 bases to trimming and J lost 4 bases; unmatched junction nucleotides: 9.

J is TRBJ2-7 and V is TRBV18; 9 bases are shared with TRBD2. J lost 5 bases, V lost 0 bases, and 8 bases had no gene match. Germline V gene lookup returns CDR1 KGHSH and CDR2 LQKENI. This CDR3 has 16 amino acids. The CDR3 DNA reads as TGTGCCAGCTCACCACCGAATAGCGGGAGCTATCACGAGCAGTACTTC. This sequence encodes CASSPPNSGSYHEQYF.

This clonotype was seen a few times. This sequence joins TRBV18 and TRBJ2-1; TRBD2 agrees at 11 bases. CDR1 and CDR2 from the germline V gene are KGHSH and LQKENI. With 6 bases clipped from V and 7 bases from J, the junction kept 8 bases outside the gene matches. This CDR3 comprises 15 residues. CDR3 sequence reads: CASSLPTSGKNEQFF. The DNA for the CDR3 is TGTGCCAGCTCCCTCCCGACTAGCGGGAAGAATGAGCAGTTCTTC.

CDR3 residues: CSARDHAGGHNEQFF. The CDR3 nucleotides read TGCAGTGCTAGAGATCACGCGGGAGGACACAATGAGCAGTTCTTC. The chain has TRBV20-1 and TRBJ2-1; 8 bases are shared with TRBD2. CDR1 and CDR2 (germline): DFQATT, SNEGSKA (reference sequence). V shed 0 bases and J 5 bases; nucleotides not matched to a gene: 6. The CDR3 runs 15 residues.

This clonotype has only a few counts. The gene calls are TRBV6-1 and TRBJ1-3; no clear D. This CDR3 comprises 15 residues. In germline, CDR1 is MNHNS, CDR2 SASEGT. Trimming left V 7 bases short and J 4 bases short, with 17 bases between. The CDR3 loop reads CASKTQLGSGNTIYF. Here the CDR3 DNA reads TGTGCCAGCAAAACCCAGCTCGGGTCCGGAAACACCATATATTTT.

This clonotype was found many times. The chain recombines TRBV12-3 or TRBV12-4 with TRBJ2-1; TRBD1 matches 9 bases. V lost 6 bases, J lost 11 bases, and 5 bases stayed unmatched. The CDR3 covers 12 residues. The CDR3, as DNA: TGTGCCAGCAGGTCAACAGGGGGCAAGCAGTTCTTC. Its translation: CASRSTGGKQFF.

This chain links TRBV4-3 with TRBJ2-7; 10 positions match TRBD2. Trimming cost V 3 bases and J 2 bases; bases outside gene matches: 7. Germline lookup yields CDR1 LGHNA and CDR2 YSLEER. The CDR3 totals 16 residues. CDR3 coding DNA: TGCGCCAGCAGCCACCTTCGAGCGGGAGGGACCTACGAGCAGTACTTC. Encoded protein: CASSHLRAGGTYEQYF.

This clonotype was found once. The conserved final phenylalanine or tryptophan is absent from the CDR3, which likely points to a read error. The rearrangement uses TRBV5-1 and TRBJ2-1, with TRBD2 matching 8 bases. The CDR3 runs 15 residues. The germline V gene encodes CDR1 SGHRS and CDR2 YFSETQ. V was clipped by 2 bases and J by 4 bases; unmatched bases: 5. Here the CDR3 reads CASSFGGRQYNEQFL. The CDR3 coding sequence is TGCGCCAGCAGCTTCGGCGGGAGGCAGTACAATGAGCAGTTCTTA.

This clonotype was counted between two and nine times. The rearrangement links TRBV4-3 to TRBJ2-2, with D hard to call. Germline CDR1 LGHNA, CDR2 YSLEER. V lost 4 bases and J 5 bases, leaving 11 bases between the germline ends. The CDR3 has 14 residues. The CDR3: CASSPLPPTGELFF. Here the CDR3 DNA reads TGCGCCAGCAGCCCCCTTCCCCCGACCGGGGAGCTGTTTTTT.

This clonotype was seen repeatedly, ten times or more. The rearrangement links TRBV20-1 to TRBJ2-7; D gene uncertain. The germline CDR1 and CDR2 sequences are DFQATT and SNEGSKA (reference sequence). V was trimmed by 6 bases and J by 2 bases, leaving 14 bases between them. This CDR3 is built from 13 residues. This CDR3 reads CSALMDGAYEQYF. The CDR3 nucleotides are TGCAGTGCCTTGATGGACGGCGCCTACGAGCAGTACTTC.

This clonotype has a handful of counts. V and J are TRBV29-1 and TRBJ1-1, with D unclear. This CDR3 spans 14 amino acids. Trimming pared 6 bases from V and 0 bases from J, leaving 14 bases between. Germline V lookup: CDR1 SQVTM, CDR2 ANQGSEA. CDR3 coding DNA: TGCAGCGTCCGGCCGAGAGGGATGAACACTGAAGCTTTCTTT. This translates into CSVRPRGMNTEAFF.

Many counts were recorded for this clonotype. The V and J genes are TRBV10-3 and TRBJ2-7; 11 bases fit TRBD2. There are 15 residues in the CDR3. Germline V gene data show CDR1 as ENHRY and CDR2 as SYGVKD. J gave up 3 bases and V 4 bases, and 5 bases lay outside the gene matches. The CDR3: CAISAGTSGFYEQYF. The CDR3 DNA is TGTGCCATCAGTGCAGGGACTAGCGGTTTCTACGAGCAGTACTTC.

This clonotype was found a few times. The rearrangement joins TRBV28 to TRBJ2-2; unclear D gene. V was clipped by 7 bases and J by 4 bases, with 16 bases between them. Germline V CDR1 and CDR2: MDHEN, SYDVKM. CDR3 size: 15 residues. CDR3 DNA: TGTGCCAGCACCACCCTAGAGTGGGGCACCGGGGAGCTGTTTTTT. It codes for CASTTLEWGTGELFF. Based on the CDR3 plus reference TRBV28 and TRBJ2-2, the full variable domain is DVKVTQSSRYLVKRTGEKVFLECVQDMDHENMFWYRQDPGLGLRLIYFSYDVKMKEKGDIPEGYSVSREKKERFSLILESASTNQTSMYLCASTTLEWGTGELFFGEGSRLTVL.

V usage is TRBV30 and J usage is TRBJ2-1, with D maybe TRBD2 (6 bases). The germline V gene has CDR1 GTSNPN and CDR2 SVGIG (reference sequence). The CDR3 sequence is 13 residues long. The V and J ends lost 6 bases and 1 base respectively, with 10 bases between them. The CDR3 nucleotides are TGTGCCTGCCGGGAGTTTTCCTACAATGAGCAGTTCTTC. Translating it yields CACREFSYNEQFF.

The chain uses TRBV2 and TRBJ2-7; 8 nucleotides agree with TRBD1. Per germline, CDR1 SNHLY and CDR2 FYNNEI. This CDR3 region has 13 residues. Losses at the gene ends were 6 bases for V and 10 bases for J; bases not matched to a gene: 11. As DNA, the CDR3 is TGTGCCAGCAGGGACGACAGGGGCTCGTTCCAGTACTTC. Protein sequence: CASRDDRGSFQYF.

For the CDR3, the DNA is TGTGCCAGCAGCGTAGGAGGGGACAGTTCACCGGGAGACTACGAGCAGTACTTC. Translated, it gives CASSVGGDSSPGDYEQYF. The chain joins TRBV9 to TRBJ2-7; a possible D gene is TRBD1 (7 bases). The germline CDR1 and CDR2 sequences are SGDLS and YYNGEE. The V gene lost 0 bases and the J gene lost 3 bases, with 22 bases spanning the gap. This CDR3 contains 18 residues.

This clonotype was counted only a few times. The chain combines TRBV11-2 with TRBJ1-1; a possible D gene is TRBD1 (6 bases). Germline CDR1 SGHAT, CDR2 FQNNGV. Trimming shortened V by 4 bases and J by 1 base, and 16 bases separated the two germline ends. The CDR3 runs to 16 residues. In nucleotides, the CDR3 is TGTGCCAGCAGCTCCGGGATGCGGGGGCCGAACACTGAAGCTTTCTTT. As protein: CASSSGMRGPNTEAFF.

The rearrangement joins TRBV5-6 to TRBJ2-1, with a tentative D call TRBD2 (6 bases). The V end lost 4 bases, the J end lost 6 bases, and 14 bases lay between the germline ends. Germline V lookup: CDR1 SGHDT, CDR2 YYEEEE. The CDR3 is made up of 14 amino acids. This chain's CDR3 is CASSRGWAGNEQFF. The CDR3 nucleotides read TGTGCCAGCAGCCGGGGGTGGGCCGGCAATGAGCAGTTCTTC. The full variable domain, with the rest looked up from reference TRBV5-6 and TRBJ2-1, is DAGVTQSPTHLIKTRGQQVTLRCSPKSGHDTVSWYQQALGQGPQFIFQYYEEEERQRGNFPDRFSGHQFPNYSSELNVNALLLGDSALYLCASSRGWAGNEQFFGPGTRLTVL.

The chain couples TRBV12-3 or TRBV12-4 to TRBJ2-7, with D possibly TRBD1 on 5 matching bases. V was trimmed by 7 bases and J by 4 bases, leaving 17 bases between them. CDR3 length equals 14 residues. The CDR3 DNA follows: TGTGCCAGCAACGTCGCAGGGAAAATATACGAGCAGTACTTC. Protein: CASNVAGKIYEQYF.

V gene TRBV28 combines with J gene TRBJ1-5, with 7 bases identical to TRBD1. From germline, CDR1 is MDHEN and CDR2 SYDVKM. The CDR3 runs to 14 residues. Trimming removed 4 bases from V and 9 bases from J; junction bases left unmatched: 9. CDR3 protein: CASSSGGAGRPQHF. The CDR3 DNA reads TGTGCCAGCAGTTCAGGGGGAGCTGGGAGGCCCCAGCATTTT.

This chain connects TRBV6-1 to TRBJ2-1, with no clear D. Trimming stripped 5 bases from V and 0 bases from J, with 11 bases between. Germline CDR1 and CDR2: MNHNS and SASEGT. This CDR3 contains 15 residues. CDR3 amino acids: CASSSATSSYNEQFF. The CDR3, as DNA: TGTGCCAGCAGTAGCGCCACGAGCTCCTACAATGAGCAGTTCTTC.

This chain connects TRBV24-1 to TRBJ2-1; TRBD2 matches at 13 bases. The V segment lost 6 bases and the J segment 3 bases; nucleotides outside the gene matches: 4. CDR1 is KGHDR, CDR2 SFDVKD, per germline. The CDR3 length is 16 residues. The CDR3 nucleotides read TGTGCCACCAGTACGACTAGCGGGAGGTTCTACAATGAGCAGTTCTTC. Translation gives CATSTTSGRFYNEQFF.